The 14 T cell receptor beta chains below were found in one sample sequenced in a study of cytomegalovirus exposure and HLA in healthy donors. Primers: 60 Vbeta forward and 13 Jbeta reverse. Data came from immunoSEQ multiplex PCR; TCRdb stores just in-frame clones and leaves some out. The profile covers fewer than 200,000 clones, with about three quarters appearing a single time and 1.5% taken by the ten largest. The specimen was PBMCs. These receptors were collected from a girl aged 10-17 years in good health and CMV-seronegative.

The rearrangement joins TRBV5-1 to TRBJ2-5; 10 positions match TRBD2. This CDR3 is built from 16 residues. The V gene's germline CDR1 is SGHRS and CDR2 YFSETQ. V trimming: 3 bases; J trimming: 2 bases; junction bases outside the gene matches: 7. CDR3 amino acids: CASSSAGSGGQETQYF. The CDR3 nucleotides are TGCGCCAGCAGCTCCGCCGGTAGCGGGGGGCAAGAGACCCAGTACTTC.

The chain recombines TRBV7-3 with TRBJ2-3; 9 bases are a match to TRBD1. This CDR3 is built from 18 residues. Germline CDR1 is SGHTA and CDR2 is FQGTGA. V gave up 5 bases and J gave up 0 bases; unmatched junction bases: 12. DNA for the CDR3: TGTGCCAGCAGCCATGAAACCGGGACAGGGCATAGCACAGATACGCAGTATTTT. Translated: CASSHETGTGHSTDTQYF.

The CDR3 here is CASTGLAGQNHEQYF. The CDR3 nucleotides are TGTGCCAGCACTGGACTAGCGGGGCAAAACCACGAGCAGTACTTC. This chain links TRBV6-4 with TRBJ2-7, with 12 bases identical to TRBD2. CDR1 and CDR2 from the germline V gene are MRHNA and SNTAGT. The J segment lost 5 bases and the V segment lost 7 bases, leaving 9 bases of the junction unmatched. The CDR3 runs to 15 residues.

Only a few counts were recorded for this clone. This chain uses TRBV15 with TRBJ1-1; 7 bases map to TRBD1. After removal of 0 bases from V and 11 bases from J, the junction contained 6 bases not matched to a gene. Germline V gene sequence: CDR1 LNHNV, CDR2 YYDKDF (reference sequence). The CDR3 spans 13 residues. CDR3 nucleotides: TGTGCCACCAGCAGAGACAGACAGGGAAAGGCTTTCTTT. Amino acid sequence: CATSRDRQGKAFF.

The chain joins TRBV6-5 to TRBJ1-2; perhaps TRBD1 as D (6 bases). The CDR3 consists of 15 residues. Germline lookup yields CDR1 MNHEY and CDR2 SVGAGI. Trimming took 4 bases from V and 5 from J, leaving 17 bases between them. The CDR3 loop reads CASSLGQSHKYGYTF. The CDR3 DNA follows: TGTGCCAGCAGTTTAGGACAGTCTCACAAATATGGCTACACCTTC.

The chain employs TRBV19 and TRBJ1-5, with 10 positions matching TRBD1. CDR3 length: 21 residues. With 6 bases clipped from V and 2 bases from J, the junction kept 22 bases outside the gene matches. Germline CDR1 is LNHDA and CDR2 is SQIVND (reference sequence). CDR3 residues: CASRAGIGTSDRGLRNQPQHF. The CDR3 DNA reads TGTGCCAGTAGAGCCGGGATTGGGACCTCTGACAGGGGGCTACGCAATCAGCCCCAGCATTTT.

This clone was picked up a small number of times. The rearrangement joins TRBV28 to TRBJ1-5; D gene unclear. Germline V gene lookup returns CDR1 MDHEN and CDR2 SYDVKM. V lost 8 bases and J 0 bases, leaving 8 bases between the germline ends. The CDR3 extends over 13 amino acids. The CDR3 spells CASSRDSNQPQHF. The CDR3 nucleotides are TGTGCCAGCTCCCGGGATAGCAATCAGCCCCAGCATTTT.

This rearrangement joins TRBV28 to TRBJ1-4, with 9 bases lining up with TRBD1. This CDR3 has 14 amino acids. In germline, CDR1 is MDHEN, CDR2 SYDVKM. J lost 6 bases, V lost 6 bases, and 5 bases had no gene match. This CDR3 is CASSGQGKYEKLFF. The CDR3 region has the DNA TGTGCCAGCAGCGGACAGGGGAAGTATGAAAAACTGTTTTTT.

The rearrangement links TRBV2 to TRBJ1-2; TRBD1 aligns across 10 bases. J gave up 5 bases and V 4 bases, and 4 bases lay outside the gene matches. Germline CDR1 reads SNHLY; CDR2 reads FYNNEI. The CDR3 contains 14 residues. CDR3 DNA: TGTGCCAGCAGTGGGGACAGGGGATTATATGGCTACACCTTC. This sequence encodes CASSGDRGLYGYTF.

The gene calls are TRBV5-1 and TRBJ1-2; 9 bases line up with TRBD1. This CDR3 contains 15 residues. Germline V CDR1 and CDR2: SGHRS, YFSETQ. J gave up 6 bases and V 2 bases, and 8 bases lay outside the gene matches. For the CDR3, the DNA is TGCGCCAGCAGCTTAGCAACCGGGACAGGGCATGGCTACACCTTC. Encoded protein: CASSLATGTGHGYTF.

The J gene is TRBJ2-7, the V gene TRBV5-5; D might be TRBD2 (5 bases). Germline V CDR1 and CDR2: SGHKS, YYEKEE (reference sequence). The V end lost 4 bases, the J end lost 0 bases, and 11 bases lay between the germline ends. This CDR3 region has 14 residues. In DNA, the CDR3 is TGTGCCAGCAGCGCAGGACTGAGCTCCTACGAGCAGTACTTC. Translation gives CASSAGLSSYEQYF.

This clone is a singleton in its sample. The gene calls are TRBV4-1 and TRBJ2-5; 9 bases are a match to TRBD2. This CDR3 is built from 17 residues. Germline CDR1 MGHRA, CDR2 YSYEKL. The trim removed 6 bases at V and 2 bases at J, leaving 13 bases unmatched. The CDR3: CASRLGVVAGEQETQYF. CDR3 coding DNA: TGCGCCAGCAGACTTGGGGTGGTAGCGGGGGAGCAAGAGACCCAGTACTTC.

The rearrangement uses TRBV4-2 and TRBJ1-2, with 9 bases aligning to TRBD1. The CDR3 spans 14 residues. Germline loops: CDR1 LGHNA, CDR2 YNFKEQ. V was clipped by 4 bases and J by 7 bases; unmatched bases: 7. Here the CDR3 reads CASSPGDREFGYTF. The CDR3 DNA sequence: TGTGCCAGCAGCCCCGGGGACAGGGAGTTTGGCTACACCTTC.

The genes are TRBV18 and TRBJ1-4, with no clear D. The CDR3 is 15 residues long. Trimming took off 4 bases at V and 8 bases at J, with 17 bases between the two ends. Germline CDR1 reads KGHSH; CDR2 reads LQKENI. The CDR3 here is CASSLHGNAGEKLFF. As DNA, the CDR3 is TGTGCCAGCTCACTACACGGGAACGCGGGGGAAAAACTGTTTTTT.